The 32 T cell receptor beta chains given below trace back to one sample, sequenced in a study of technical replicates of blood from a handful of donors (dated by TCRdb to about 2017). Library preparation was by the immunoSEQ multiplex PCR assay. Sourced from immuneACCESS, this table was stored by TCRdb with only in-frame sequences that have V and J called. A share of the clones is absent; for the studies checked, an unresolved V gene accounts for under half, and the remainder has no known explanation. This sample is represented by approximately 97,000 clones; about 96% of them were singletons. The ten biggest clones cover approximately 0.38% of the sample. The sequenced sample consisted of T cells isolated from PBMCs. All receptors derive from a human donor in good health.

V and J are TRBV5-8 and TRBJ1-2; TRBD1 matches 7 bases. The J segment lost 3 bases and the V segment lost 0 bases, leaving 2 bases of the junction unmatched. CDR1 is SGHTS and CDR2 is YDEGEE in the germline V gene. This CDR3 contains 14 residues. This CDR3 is CASSLGQGYYGYTF. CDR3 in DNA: TGTGCCAGCAGCTTGGGACAGGGATACTATGGCTACACCTTC.

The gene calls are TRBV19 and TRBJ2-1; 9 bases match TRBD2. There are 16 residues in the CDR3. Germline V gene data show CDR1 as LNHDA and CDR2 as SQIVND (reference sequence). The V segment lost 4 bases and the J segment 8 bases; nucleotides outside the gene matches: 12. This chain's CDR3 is CASSTLAGGGRDEQFF. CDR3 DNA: TGTGCCAGTAGTACTCTTGCGGGAGGCGGGAGGGATGAGCAGTTCTTC.

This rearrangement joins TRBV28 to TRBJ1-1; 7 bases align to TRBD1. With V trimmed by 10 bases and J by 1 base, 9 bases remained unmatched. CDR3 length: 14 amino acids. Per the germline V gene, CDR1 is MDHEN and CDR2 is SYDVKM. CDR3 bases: TGTGCCACCACGAACGACAGGGAGAACACTGAAGCTTTCTTT. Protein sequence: CATTNDRENTEAFF.

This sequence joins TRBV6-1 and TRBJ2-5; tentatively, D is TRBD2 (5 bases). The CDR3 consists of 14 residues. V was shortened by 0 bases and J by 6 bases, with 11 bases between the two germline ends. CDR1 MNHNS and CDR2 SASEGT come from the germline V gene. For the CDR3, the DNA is TGTGCCAGCAGTGAAGCCGGGATTGTGAAGACCCAGTACTTC. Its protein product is CASSEAGIVKTQYF.

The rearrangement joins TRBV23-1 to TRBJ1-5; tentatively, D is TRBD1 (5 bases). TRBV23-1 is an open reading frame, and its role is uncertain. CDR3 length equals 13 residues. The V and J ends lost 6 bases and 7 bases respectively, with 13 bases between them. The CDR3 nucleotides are TGCGCCAGCAGGCCAATCTGGGGCCAGCCCCAGCATTTT. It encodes CASRPIWGQPQHF.

DNA for the CDR3: TGTGCCTGGAGCCGTCGGATTAGCGGGCGCGAGCAGTACTTC. Translating it yields CAWSRRISGREQYF. V usage is TRBV30 and J usage is TRBJ2-7, with 7 bases aligning to TRBD2. The CDR3 loop spans 14 amino acids. The J segment lost 6 bases and the V segment lost 3 bases, leaving 11 bases of the junction unmatched. Germline V gene lookup returns CDR1 GTSNPN and CDR2 SVGIG (reference sequence).

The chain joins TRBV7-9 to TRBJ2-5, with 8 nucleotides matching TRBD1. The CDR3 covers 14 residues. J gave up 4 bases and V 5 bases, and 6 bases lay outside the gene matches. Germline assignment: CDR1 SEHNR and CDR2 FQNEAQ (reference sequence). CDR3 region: CASSPGTGLETQYF. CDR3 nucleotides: TGTGCCAGCAGCCCTGGGACAGGTCTAGAGACCCAGTACTTC.

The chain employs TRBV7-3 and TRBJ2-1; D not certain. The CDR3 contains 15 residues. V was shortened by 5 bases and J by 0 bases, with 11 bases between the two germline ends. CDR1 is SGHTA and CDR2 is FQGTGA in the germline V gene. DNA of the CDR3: TGTGCCAGCAGCCTCGTCCCTAGCTCCTACAATGAGCAGTTCTTC. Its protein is CASSLVPSSYNEQFF.

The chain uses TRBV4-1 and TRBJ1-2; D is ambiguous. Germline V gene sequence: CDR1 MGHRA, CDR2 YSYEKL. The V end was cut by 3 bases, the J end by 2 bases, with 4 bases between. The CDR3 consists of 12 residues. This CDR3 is CASSQENYGYTF. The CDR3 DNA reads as TGCGCCAGCAGCCAGGAGAACTATGGCTACACCTTC.

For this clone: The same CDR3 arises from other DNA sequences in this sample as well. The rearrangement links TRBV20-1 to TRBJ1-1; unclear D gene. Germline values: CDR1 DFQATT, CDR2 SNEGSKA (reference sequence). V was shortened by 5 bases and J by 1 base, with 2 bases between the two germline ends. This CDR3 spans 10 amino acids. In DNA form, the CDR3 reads TGCAGTGCTCAGAACACTGAAGCTTTCTTT. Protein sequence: CSAQNTEAFF.

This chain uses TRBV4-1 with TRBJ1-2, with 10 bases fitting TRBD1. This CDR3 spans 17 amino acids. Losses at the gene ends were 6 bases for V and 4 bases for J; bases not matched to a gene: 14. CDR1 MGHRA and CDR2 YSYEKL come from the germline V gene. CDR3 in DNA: TGCGCCAGCAGTCAGGGGCGACGGACAGGGGGTATCTATGGCTACACCTTC. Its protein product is CASSQGRRTGGIYGYTF.

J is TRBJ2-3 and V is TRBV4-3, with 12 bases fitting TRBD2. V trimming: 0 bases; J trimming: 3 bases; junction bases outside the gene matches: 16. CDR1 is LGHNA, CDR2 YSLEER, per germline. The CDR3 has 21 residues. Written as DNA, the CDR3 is TGCGCCAGCAGCCAAGAGACTCTTATTCTAGCGGGAGGGGGGAGTACAGATACGCAGTATTTT. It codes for CASSQETLILAGGGSTDTQYF.

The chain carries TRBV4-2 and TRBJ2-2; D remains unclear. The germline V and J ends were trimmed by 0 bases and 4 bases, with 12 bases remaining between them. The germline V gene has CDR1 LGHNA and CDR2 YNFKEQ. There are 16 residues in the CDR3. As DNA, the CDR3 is TGTGCCAGCAGCCAAGATCGTTACACAATCACCGGGGAGCTGTTTTTT. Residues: CASSQDRYTITGELFF.

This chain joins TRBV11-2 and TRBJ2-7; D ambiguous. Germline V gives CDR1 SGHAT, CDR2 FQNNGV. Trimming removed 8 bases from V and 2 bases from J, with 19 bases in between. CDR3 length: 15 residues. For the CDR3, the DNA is TGTGCCAGCCAAATTCTCGGCGGCGGTACCTACGAGCAGTACTTC. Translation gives CASQILGGGTYEQYF.

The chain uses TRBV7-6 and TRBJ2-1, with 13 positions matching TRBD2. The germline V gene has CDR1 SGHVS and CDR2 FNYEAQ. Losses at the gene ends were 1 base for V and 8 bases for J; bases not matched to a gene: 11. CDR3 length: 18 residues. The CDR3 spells CASSLGVRLAGGLHEQFF. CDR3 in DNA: TGTGCCAGCAGCTTAGGGGTACGACTAGCGGGAGGTTTACATGAGCAGTTCTTC.

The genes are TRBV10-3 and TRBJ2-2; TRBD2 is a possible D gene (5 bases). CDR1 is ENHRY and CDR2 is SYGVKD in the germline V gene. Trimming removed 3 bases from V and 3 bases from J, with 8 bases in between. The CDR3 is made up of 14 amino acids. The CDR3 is CAISDKGDTGELFF. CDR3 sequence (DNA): TGTGCCATCAGTGATAAGGGAGACACCGGGGAGCTGTTTTTT.

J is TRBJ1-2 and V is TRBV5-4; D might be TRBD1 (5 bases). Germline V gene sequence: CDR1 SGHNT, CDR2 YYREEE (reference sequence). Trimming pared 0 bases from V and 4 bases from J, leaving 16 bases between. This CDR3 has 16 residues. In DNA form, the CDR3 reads TGTGCCAGCAGCTTGGGAACCGGGGGGATCGCCTATGGCTACACCTTC. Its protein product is CASSLGTGGIAYGYTF.

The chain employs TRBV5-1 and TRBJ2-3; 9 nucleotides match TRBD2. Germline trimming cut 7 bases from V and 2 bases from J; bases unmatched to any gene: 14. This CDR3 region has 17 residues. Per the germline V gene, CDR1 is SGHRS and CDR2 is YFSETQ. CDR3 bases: TGCGCCAGCTTCGTTTTGGCGGGAGGGTACCTCACAGATACGCAGTATTTT. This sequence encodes CASFVLAGGYLTDTQYF.

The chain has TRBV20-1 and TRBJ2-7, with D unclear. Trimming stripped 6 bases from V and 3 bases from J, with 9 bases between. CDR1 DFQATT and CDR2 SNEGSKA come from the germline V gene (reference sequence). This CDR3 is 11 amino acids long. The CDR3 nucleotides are TGCAGTGCGGGCCTTCTCTACGAGCAGTACTTC. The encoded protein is CSAGLLYEQYF.

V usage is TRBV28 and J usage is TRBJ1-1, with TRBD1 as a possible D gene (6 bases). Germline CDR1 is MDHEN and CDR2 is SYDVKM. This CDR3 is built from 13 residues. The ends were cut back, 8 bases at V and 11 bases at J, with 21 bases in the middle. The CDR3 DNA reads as TGTGCCAGCCCCCAGCCGGCGGGAGGACAGGCTTTCTTT. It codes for CASPQPAGGQAFF.

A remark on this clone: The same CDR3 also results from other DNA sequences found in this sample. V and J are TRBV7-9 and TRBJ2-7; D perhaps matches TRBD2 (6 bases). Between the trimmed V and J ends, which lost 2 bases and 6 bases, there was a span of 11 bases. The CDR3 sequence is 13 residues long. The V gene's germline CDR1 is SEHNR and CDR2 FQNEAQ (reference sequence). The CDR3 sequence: CASSLTGGGEQYF. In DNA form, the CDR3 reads TGTGCCAGCAGCTTAACCGGGGGAGGCGAGCAGTACTTC.

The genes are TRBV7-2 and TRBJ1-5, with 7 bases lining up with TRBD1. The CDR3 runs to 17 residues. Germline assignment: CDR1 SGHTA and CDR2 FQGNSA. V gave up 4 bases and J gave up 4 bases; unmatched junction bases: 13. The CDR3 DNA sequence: TGTGCCAGCAGCTCCCCTGGGGGGACAGTAGGTAATCAGCCCCAGCATTTT. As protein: CASSSPGGTVGNQPQHF.

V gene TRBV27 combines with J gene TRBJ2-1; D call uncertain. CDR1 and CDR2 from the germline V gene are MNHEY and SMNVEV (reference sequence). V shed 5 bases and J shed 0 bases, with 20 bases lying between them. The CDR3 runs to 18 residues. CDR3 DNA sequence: TGTGCCAGCAGTCTGGCCCCGAATCAGGTCAGCTCCTACAATGAGCAGTTCTTC. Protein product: CASSLAPNQVSSYNEQFF.

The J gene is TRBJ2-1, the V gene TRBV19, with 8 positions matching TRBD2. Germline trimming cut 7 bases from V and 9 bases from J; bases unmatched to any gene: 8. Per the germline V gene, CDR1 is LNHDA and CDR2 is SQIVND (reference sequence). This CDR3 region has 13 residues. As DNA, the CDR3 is TGTGCCAGTACTCCGACTAGCGTTCCTGAGCAGTTCTTC. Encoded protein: CASTPTSVPEQFF.

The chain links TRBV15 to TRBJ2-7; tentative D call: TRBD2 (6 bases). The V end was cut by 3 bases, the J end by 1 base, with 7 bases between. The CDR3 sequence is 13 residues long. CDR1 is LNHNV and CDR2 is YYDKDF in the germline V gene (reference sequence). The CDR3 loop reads CATSSRESYEQYF. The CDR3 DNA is TGTGCCACCAGCAGTCGGGAGTCCTACGAGCAGTACTTC. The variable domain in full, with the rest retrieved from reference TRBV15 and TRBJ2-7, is DAMVIQNPRYQVTQFGKPVTLSCSQTLNHNVMYWYQQKSSQAPKLLFHYYDKDFNNEADTPDNFQSRRPNTSFCFLDIRSPGLGDTAMYLCATSSRESYEQYFGPGTRLTVT.

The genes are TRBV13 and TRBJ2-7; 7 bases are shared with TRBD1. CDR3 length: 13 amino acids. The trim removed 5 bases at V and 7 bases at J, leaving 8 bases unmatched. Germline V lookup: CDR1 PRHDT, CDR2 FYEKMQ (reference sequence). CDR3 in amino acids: CASSGQDLGEQYF. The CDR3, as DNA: TGTGCCAGCAGCGGACAGGATTTAGGTGAGCAGTACTTC.

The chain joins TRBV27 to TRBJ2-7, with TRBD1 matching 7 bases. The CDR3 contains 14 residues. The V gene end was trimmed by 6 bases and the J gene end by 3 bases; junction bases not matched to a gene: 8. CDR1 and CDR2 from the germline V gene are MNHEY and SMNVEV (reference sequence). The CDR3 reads CASRMTGLLYEQYF. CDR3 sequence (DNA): TGTGCCAGCAGGATGACAGGGTTACTCTACGAGCAGTACTTC.

CDR3: CASSRQELFF. The CDR3, as DNA: TGTGCCAGCAGTCGACAGGAACTGTTTTTT. V and J are TRBV2 and TRBJ1-4, with D possibly matching TRBD1 (6 bases). This CDR3 contains 10 residues. Trimming cost V 5 bases and J 12 bases, with 7 bases left between them. Germline V gene lookup returns CDR1 SNHLY and CDR2 FYNNEI. Full variable domain (remainder filled in from reference TRBV2 and TRBJ1-4): EPEVTQTPSHQVTQMGQEVILRCVPISNHLYFYWYRQILGQKVEFLVSFYNNEISEKSEIFDDQFSVERPDGSNFTLKIRSTKLEDSAMYFCASSRQELFFGSGTQLSVL.

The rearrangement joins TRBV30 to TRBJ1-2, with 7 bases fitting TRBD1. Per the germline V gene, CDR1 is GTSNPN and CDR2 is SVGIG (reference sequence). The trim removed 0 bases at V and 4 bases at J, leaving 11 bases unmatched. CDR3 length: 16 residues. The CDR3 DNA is TGTGCCTGGAGTGTACGCAGTTACAGGGGTATCTATGGCTACACCTTC. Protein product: CAWSVRSYRGIYGYTF.

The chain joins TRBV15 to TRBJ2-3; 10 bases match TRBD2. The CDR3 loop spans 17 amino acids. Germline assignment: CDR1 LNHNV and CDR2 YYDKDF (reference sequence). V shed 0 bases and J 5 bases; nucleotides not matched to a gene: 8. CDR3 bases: TGTGCCACCAGCAGAGATCGAAGCGGGAGGGCCTTAGATACGCAGTATTTT. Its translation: CATSRDRSGRALDTQYF.

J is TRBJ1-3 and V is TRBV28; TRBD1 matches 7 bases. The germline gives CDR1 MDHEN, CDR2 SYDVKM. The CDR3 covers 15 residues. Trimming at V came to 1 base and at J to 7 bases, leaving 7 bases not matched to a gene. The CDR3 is CASSLYDDRENTIYF. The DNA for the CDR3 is TGTGCCAGCAGTTTATACGATGACAGGGAGAACACCATATATTTT.

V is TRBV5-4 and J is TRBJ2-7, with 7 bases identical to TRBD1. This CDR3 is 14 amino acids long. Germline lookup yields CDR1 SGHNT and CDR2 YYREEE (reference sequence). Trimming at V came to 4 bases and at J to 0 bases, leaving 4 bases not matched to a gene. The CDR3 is CASSRRDSSYEQYF. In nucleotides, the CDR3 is TGTGCCAGCAGCCGACGGGACAGCTCCTACGAGCAGTACTTC.